This TCR beta chain was identified in a study of cytotoxic CD8 clonotypes in ibrutinib-treated CLL. Overall study: The study included around twelve relapsed/refractory and under 16 treatment-naive patients; about 18 had IGHV unmutated disease. Study conclusions and caveats: Public clonotypes were rare and shrank or held steady on treatment. At baseline, clonality was higher than in age-matched healthy donors and correlated with CD8+ counts.

As concerns this clone: Its antigen is unidentified.

Generated by immunoSEQ multiplex PCR, the TCRdb table keeps only in-frame clones and is missing some. The sample shows over 70,000 clones, 75% to 85% of them seen only once. Trimming took off 2 bases at V and 4 bases at J, with 9 bases between the two ends. CDR1 and CDR2 from the germline V gene are MDHEN and SYDVKM. This CDR3 spans 14 amino acids. The input for sequencing was PBMCs, taken after 12 months of ibrutinib treatment. This chain joins TRBV28 and TRBJ2-1, with no clear D. The TCR was taken from a human donor with chronic lymphocytic leukemia. This chain's CDR3 is CASSLGLTYNEQFF. DNA of the CDR3: TGTGCCAGCAGTTTAGGGCTAACTTACAATGAGCAGTTCTTC.